The 5 T cell receptor beta chains in this list originate from one sample, sequenced in a study of T cells after yellow fever vaccination. TCRdb processed the 5' RACE reads anew with MiXCR; each CDR3 protein has one entry. Among 96,000 or so distinct CDR3 sequences listed, around 9.8% were seen once. The sequencing used CD8+ T cells not binding an NS4B(214-222) dextramer, sorted from PBMCs, collected around 15 days after the first yellow fever vaccination. These receptor sequences come from a man younger than 30 who received the YFV17D yellow fever vaccine.

This sequence joins TRBV6-6 and TRBJ1-1; 10 nucleotides agree with TRBD1. Looked up from germline, CDR1 is MNHNY and CDR2 is SVGAGI (reference sequence). The CDR3 consists of 13 residues. Trimming cost V 10 bases and J 4 bases; bases outside gene matches: 6. DNA for the CDR3: TGTGCCACCACGGGACAGGGGAGCACTGAAGCTTTCTTT. It codes for CATTGQGSTEAFF.

V and J are TRBV4-1 and TRBJ1-6; 7 positions agree with TRBD1. The CDR3 is 16 amino acids. Per germline, CDR1 MGHRA and CDR2 YSYEKL. The junction had 8 bases not matched to a gene; V was cut back by 4 bases and J by 5 bases. The CDR3 DNA sequence: TGCGCCAGCAGCCTCCGACAGGGCAAGGATAATTCACCCCTCCACTTT. Translation: CASSLRQGKDNSPLHF.

This clonotype has more than one count but fewer than ten. The CDR3: CASGLAGLSLTTDTQYF. The DNA for the CDR3 is TGTGCTAGTGGTTTGGCTGGACTATCCCTTACCACAGATACGCAGTATTTT. The chain couples TRBV12-5 to TRBJ2-3, with TRBD2 as a possible D gene (6 bases). Germline lookup yields CDR1 LGHNT and CDR2 FRNRAP. This CDR3 is built from 17 residues. V lost 1 base, J lost 2 bases, and 16 bases lay in between.

The chain uses TRBV27 and TRBJ2-5, with 9 bases fitting TRBD2. The CDR3 sequence is 15 residues long. Germline V gene lookup returns CDR1 MNHEY and CDR2 SMNVEV (reference sequence). V was clipped by 5 bases and J by 6 bases; unmatched bases: 10. In DNA, the CDR3 is TGTGCCAGCAGTCCGCTAGCGGGGATCGTAAAGACCCAGTACTTC. Translating it yields CASSPLAGIVKTQYF.

Only a few counts were recorded for this clonotype. The chain is built from TRBV4-3 and TRBJ1-2; perhaps TRBD1 as D (6 bases). The CDR3 contains 15 residues. Trimming pared 1 base from V and 0 bases from J, leaving 9 bases between. Germline CDR1 and CDR2: LGHNA and YSLEER. CDR3 protein: CASSQVRTANYGYTF. The CDR3 coding sequence is TGCGCCAGCAGCCAAGTGAGGACAGCTAACTATGGCTACACCTTC.